The present entry profiles one T cell receptor beta chain with its context. J was trimmed by 5 bases and V by 5 bases; bases with no gene match: 13. There are 17 residues in the CDR3. The germline V gene has CDR1 SGHVS and CDR2 FQNEAQ. Only CD45RO-negative cells positively selected for CCR7 counted as naive CD8 cells, so terminally differentiated effector memory CD45RA+ cells were excluded. This specimen belongs to a study of shared clonotypes between healthy human individuals. Clones were sequenced by immunoSEQ multiplex PCR, and TCRdb holds only the in-frame ones, with some missing. Altogether about 2.1 million clones are present, about 94% being singletons, with the ten largest covering about 1.6%.

The sequencing sample was made of naive CD8+ T cells from PBMCs. This receptor was obtained from a man younger than 35 in good health. Some clones in this sample may be carry-over from other donors' samples. The chain combines TRBV7-8 with TRBJ1-1; 11 bases are a match to TRBD1. Here the CDR3 reads CASSLTGGQGAWTEAFF. The CDR3 coding sequence is TGTGCCAGCAGCCTTACGGGTGGACAGGGGGCTTGGACTGAAGCTTTCTTT.